This T cell receptor beta chain was captured in a study of T cell responses to AZD1222 COVID-19 vaccine. Assay: immunoSEQ multiplex PCR; the TCRdb copy retains only in-frame clones and omits some. Here the sample spans around 130,000 clones, around 94% being singletons. Whole-study findings and limits: A mostly white British donor set with more females was recruited, and clonal diversity was possibly underestimated.

This CDR3 is built from 13 residues. Germline-derived CDR1 and CDR2 are MDHEN and SYDVKM. The V and J ends lost 10 bases and 8 bases respectively, with 18 bases between them. To note about this clone: The target antigen is unknown.

The specimen comprised peripheral blood, sampled on day 0 of AZD1222 vaccination. The TCR was taken from an adult in good health. The rearrangement uses TRBV28 and TRBJ2-1, with a possible D match to TRBD2 (6 bases). The chain's CDR3 is CATNTGLHHEQFF. The CDR3 DNA is TGTGCCACTAATACGGGACTCCACCATGAGCAGTTCTTC. The full variable domain, its missing parts supplied by reference TRBV28 and TRBJ2-1, is DVKVTQSSRYLVKRTGEKVFLECVQDMDHENMFWYRQDPGLGLRLIYFSYDVKMKEKGDIPEGYSVSREKKERFSLILESASTNQTSMYLCATNTGLHHEQFFGPGTRLTVL.